The TCR beta chain under discussion was sequenced for a study of vaccination and CD4 T cells after COVID-19. In the study overall: Every participant was given two doses of BNT162b2 or mRNA-1273 vaccine. The post-COVID samples were taken a median about 15 weeks after diagnosis, anywhere from 35 to 161.

Treatment indicated: approximately 9-day PBMC culture with coronavirus spike peptide pools or control peptides (ViraFEST assay). Peptide pools at roughly 10 ug/ml and IL-2 at around 10 IU/ml were added to cultures of 1.5 million to 2.5 million PBMCs per well. Points from the study as a whole: Post-vaccination reactive clonotypes (median roughly 36) did not differ significantly from post-infection (roughly 21).

Points on this clonotype: The antigen is unknown.

The Oncomine TCR Beta short-read assay was applied to DNA of cultured CD4+ T cells. TCRdb itself ran the PCR reads through MiXCR, one entry per CDR3 protein. Of about 13,000 distinct CDR3 sequences listed, 45% are singletons. Trimming took off 5 bases at V and 1 base at J, with 13 bases between the two ends. Germline V gene sequence: CDR1 MNHEY, CDR2 SVGEGT. The CDR3 extends over 15 amino acids. Material: CD4+ T cells from blood, cultured in vitro, obtained after SARS-CoV-2 vaccination. This TCR derives from a human donor who had recovered from COVID-19. This chain connects TRBV6-2 or TRBV6-3 to TRBJ2-3, with D unclear. For the CDR3, the DNA is TGTGCCAGCAGTCCGCAGGCGGTGGGCACAGATACGCAGTATTTT. It codes for CASSPQAVGTDTQYF.